This is a list of T cell receptor beta chains from one sample in a study of T cell responses to AZD1222 COVID-19 vaccine. Here immunoSEQ multiplex PCR was the method, and the copy in TCRdb shows in-frame clones only, minus some. The sample shows roughly 98,000 clones, around nine tenths of them seen only once. The starting material was peripheral blood, obtained 28 days after the second AZD1222 dose. The receptor source for this set is an adult who received the AZD1222 COVID-19 vaccine. The CDR3 runs from the conserved cysteine through the conserved F or W. Fields, in order: D gene, clone size, J gene, V gene, CDR3 DNA, CDR3 protein. The D gene is left open where the match is weak. Not all rows give a size; the values are once, few, many and, for expanded clones, a class.

NA | NA | TRBJ2-1 | TRBV12-3/TRBV12-4 | TGTGCCAGCAACTCACAGGAAAACAATGAGCAGTTCTTC | CASNSQENNEQFF
TRBD1 | NA | TRBJ2-3 | TRBV29-1 | TGCAGCGGCGTTTCCGGGACAGGGATTAGGACAGATACGCAGTATTTT | CSGVSGTGIRTDTQYF
TRBD1 | NA | TRBJ1-2 | TRBV2 | TGTGCCAGCAGGCCTGGACAGGGGGCGGGATATGGCTACACCTTC | CASRPGQGAGYGYTF
NA | few | TRBJ1-2 | TRBV27 | TGTGCCAGCAGTTCAGTGGACAGTAACTATGGCTACACCTTC | CASSSVDSNYGYTF
NA | NA | TRBJ1-2 | TRBV7-9 | TGTGCCAGCAGGACAGACAGGCCTAACTATGGCTACACCTTC | CASRTDRPNYGYTF
TRBD1 | NA | TRBJ2-7 | TRBV6-5 | TGTGCCAGCAGGGACAGGGGGCGCCATGGCGAGCAGTACTTC | CASRDRGRHGEQYF
TRBD2 | NA | TRBJ2-2 | TRBV20-1 | TGCAGTGCTAGTCTAGCGGGAGGCTCGAACACCGGGGAGCTGTTTTTT | CSASLAGGSNTGELFF
TRBD2 | NA | TRBJ2-1 | TRBV7-9 | TGTGCCAGCAGCATATCACCGGGACTAGCGGGAGGGCCTGGCTACAATGAGCAGTTCTTC | CASSISPGLAGGPGYNEQFF
TRBD1 | NA | TRBJ2-3 | TRBV11-2 | TGTGCCAGCAGCACACGGGACAGTTGGGTACAAACTACGCAGTATTTT | CASSTRDSWVQTTQYF
NA | NA | TRBJ2-1 | TRBV18 | TGTGCCAGCTCACCCTTCGAAAGTGGTGAGCAGTTCTTC | CASSPFESGEQFF
TRBD1 | NA | TRBJ1-1 | TRBV4-2 | TGTGCCAGCAGCCAAGTAGCTCAGGGGGCGCGGGACACTGAAGCTTTCTTT | CASSQVAQGARDTEAFF
NA | NA | TRBJ2-7 | TRBV15 | TGTGCCACCAGCAGAGCCCGGGACGGATTCCTTTTTTACGAGCAGTACTTC | CATSRARDGFLFYEQYF